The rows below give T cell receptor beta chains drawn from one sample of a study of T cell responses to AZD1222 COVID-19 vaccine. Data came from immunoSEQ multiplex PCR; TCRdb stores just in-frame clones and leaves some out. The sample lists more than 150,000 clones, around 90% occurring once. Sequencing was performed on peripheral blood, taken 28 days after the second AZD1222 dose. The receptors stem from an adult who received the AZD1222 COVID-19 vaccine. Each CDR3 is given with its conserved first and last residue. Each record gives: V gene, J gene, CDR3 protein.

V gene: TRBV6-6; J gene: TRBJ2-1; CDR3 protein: CASRAGGYNEQFF
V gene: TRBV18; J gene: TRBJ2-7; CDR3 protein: CASSPPGGGPYEQYF
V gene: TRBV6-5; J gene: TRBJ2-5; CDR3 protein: CASSQGLTQETQYF
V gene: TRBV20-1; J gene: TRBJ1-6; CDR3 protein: CSASEAVQGHNSPLHF
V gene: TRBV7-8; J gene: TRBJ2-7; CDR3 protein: CASSPSLVPTYEQYF
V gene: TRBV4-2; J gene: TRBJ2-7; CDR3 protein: CASSQSRVSSYEQYF
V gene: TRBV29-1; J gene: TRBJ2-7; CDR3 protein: CSVKPGYEQYF
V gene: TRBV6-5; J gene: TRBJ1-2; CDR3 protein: CASSNPTGGNYGYTF
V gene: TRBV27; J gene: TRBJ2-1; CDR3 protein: CASSLRTSGSSYNEQFF
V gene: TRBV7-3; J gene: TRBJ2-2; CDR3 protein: CASSSGTHANTGELFF
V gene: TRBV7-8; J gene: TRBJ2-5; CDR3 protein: CASSPTSSGPRETQYF
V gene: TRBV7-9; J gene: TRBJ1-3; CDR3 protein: CASTAPGVGAGNTIYF
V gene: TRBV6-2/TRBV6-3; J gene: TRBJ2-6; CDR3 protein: CASSWAGDFSGANVLTF
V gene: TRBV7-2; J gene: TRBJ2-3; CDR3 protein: CASSLVLAESTDTQYF
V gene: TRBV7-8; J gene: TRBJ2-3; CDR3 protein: CASSLSRVDTQYF
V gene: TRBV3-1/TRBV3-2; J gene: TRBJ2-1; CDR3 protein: CASSPPRGTSGSDEQFF
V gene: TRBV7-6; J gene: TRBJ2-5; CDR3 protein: CASSLAGDWGLRQETQYF
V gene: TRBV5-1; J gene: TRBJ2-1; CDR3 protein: CASSLGQGQGNEQFF
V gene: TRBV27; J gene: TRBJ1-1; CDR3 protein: CASRDAWTEAFF
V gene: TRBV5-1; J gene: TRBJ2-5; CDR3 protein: CASSSSATRGETQYF
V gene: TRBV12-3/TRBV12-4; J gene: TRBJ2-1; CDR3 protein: CASSFQGNNEQFF
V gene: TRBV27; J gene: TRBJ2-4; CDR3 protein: CASSLSRIAGRGNIQYF
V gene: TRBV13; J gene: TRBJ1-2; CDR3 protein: CASSILTGSVWGYTF
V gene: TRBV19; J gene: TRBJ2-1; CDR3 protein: CASSQVRLAGRNEQFF
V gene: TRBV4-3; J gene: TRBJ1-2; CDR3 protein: CASSQGQGRGYTF
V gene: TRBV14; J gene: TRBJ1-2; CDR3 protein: CASSQGQNGYGYTF
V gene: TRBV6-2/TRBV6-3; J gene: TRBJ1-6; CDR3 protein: CASSYQENSPLHF
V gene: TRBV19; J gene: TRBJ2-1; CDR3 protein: CASSIDQQGAYNEQFF
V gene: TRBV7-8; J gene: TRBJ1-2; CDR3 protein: CASSSTGTHASYTF